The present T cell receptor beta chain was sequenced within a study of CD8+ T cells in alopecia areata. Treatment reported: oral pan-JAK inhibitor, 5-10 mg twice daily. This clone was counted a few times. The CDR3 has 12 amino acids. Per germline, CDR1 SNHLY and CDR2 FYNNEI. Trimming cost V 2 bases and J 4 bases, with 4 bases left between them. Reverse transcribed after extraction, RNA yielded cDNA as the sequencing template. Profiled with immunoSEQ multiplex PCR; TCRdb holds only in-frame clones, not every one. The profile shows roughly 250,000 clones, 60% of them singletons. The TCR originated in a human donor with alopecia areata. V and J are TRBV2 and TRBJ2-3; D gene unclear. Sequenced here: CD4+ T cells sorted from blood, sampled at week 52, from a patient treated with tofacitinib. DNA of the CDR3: TGTGCCAGCAGTGAAATCCCAGATACGCAGTATTTT. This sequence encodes CASSEIPDTQYF. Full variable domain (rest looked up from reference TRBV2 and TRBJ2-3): EPEVTQTPSHQVTQMGQEVILRCVPISNHLYFYWYRQILGQKVEFLVSFYNNEISEKSEIFDDQFSVERPDGSNFTLKIRSTKLEDSAMYFCASSEIPDTQYFGPGTRLTVL.